The text below deals with one TCR beta chain. This sample's time point: cycle 4 day 1 (C4D1), after more than 5 weeks of nivolumab. Each patient's relapse followed autologous stem cell transplantation, and brentuximab vedotin exposure varied. The sample is drawn from a study of PD-1 blockade in classical Hodgkin lymphoma. Some clones are missing from TCRdb's copy, which holds only in-frame ones; the method was immunoSEQ multiplex PCR. The sample includes nearly 20,000 clones, more than 75% of them seen just once. The CDR3 spans 11 residues. Trimming removed 3 bases from V and 8 bases from J, with 7 bases in between. Looked up from germline, CDR1 is MNHNS and CDR2 is SASEGT.

The clonotype was recovered from a human donor with classical Hodgkin lymphoma. This sequence joins TRBV6-1 and TRBJ1-2, with D unresolved. The sequences come from peripheral blood mononuclear cells (PBMCs), collected before the fourth cycle of nivolumab. The CDR3 sequence: CASSDPGGYTF. DNA of the CDR3: TGTGCCAGCAGTGACCCCGGGGGCTACACCTTC.